The 18 T cell receptor beta chains in this list originate from one sample, sequenced in a study of molecular identifiers for immune sequencing clone quantification. TCRdb reprocessed the PCR reads via MiXCR and lists one record per CDR3 protein. The sample lists a few hundred thousand distinct CDR3 sequences, 25% occurring once. The sequenced sample consisted of naive CD8+ T cells from blood, with Jurkat cell RNA spiked in. Subset here: FACS-sorted CD8+CD4-CCR7+CD45RA+ naive T cells. The receptors were gathered from a human donor in good health. Some libraries in this study had Jurkat cell RNA spiked in.

The sample holds many counts of this clonotype. CDR3 in DNA: TGCGCCAGCAGCTTACCAGGGGCCCCTGAAGCTTTCTTT. Amino acid sequence: CASSLPGAPEAFF. The chain combines TRBV5-1 with TRBJ1-1, with D tentatively TRBD1 (6 bases). The length of the CDR3 is 13 residues. The germline CDR1 and CDR2 sequences are SGHRS and YFSETQ. With 2 bases removed from V and 6 bases from J, the gap between germline ends came to 11 bases.

Concerning this clonotype itself: A read error may be the cause here, since a much bigger clone is one base away. This chain links TRBV27 with TRBJ1-2, with unresolved D. V was pared by 8 bases and J by 1 base, with 14 bases between. The CDR3 runs 14 residues. Germline-derived CDR1 and CDR2 are MNHEY and SMNVEV (reference sequence). Here the CDR3 reads CASGPPGSNYGYTF. The CDR3 bases are TGTGCCAGCGGTCCCCCAGGCAGTAACTATGGCTACACCTTC.

This clonotype was seen only a few times. The V and J genes are TRBV6-2 or TRBV6-3 and TRBJ2-7, with 9 nucleotides matching TRBD1. Germline V gives CDR1 MNHEY, CDR2 SVGEGT. Unmatched junction bases numbered 9, after V lost 6 bases and J lost 6 bases. This CDR3 is built from 14 residues. CDR3 sequence reads: CASRITGGLGEQYF. CDR3 sequence (DNA): TGTGCCAGCAGGATTACAGGGGGCTTGGGCGAGCAGTACTTC.

This clonotype was found once. This rearrangement joins TRBV14 to TRBJ2-7, with 10 bases aligning to TRBD2. The germline V gene has CDR1 SGHDN and CDR2 FVKESK. The V segment lost 0 bases and the J segment 0 bases; nucleotides outside the gene matches: 14. The CDR3 runs 20 residues. The CDR3 sequence is CASSQDRAGQAGGISYEQYF. CDR3 sequence (DNA): TGTGCCAGCAGCCAAGATCGCGCAGGGCAAGCGGGAGGGATCTCCTACGAGCAGTACTTC.

This clonotype was recorded a few times. At one end, the junction sequence differs from germline, possibly due to a read error. The gene calls are TRBV7-2 and TRBJ2-3, with TRBD1 as a possible D gene (6 bases). The CDR3 totals 16 residues. Germline V gene lookup returns CDR1 SGHTA and CDR2 FQGNSA. CDR3 residues: CASSIPEFRDTDTRYF. CDR3 DNA: TGTGCCAGCAGCATCCCGGAATTCCGGGACACAGATACGCGGTATTTT.

Regarding this clonotype: A junction end diverges from the germline sequence, so it may reflect a read error. The chain combines TRBV7-9 with TRBJ1-2, with D perhaps matching TRBD1 (5 bases). The CDR3 runs to 13 residues. Germline CDR1 and CDR2: SEHNR and FQNEAQ (reference sequence). The CDR3 reads CASSRRDRSGYPF. The CDR3 nucleotides read TGTGCCAGCAGCCGTAGGGACCGCTCTGGCTACCCCTTC.

The chain uses TRBV6-5 and TRBJ1-1; possible D gene TRBD1, 6 bases. The CDR3 length is 13 residues. Germline V gene sequence: CDR1 MNHEY, CDR2 SVGAGI. Trimming removed 5 bases at V and 3 bases at J, with 10 bases between. CDR3 protein: CASSTGFDTEAFF. CDR3 bases: TGTGCCAGCAGTACAGGGTTCGACACTGAAGCTTTCTTT.

This sequence joins TRBV24-1 and TRBJ2-1; 8 bases map to TRBD1. The CDR3 runs 16 residues. Germline V CDR1 and CDR2: KGHDR, SFDVKD. Trimming cost V 1 base and J 8 bases; bases outside gene matches: 9. For the CDR3, the DNA is TGTGCCACCAGTGATTTAAGGCAGGGGGCTGTCGATGAGCAGTTCTTC. Translation: CATSDLRQGAVDEQFF.

As concerns this clonotype: One base away lies a much larger clone, so this may be a sequencing read error. The chain uses TRBV7-2 and TRBJ1-1, with 8 bases aligning to TRBD1. CDR1 SGHTA and CDR2 FQGNSA come from the germline V gene. V shed 5 bases, J shed 12 bases, and the junction held 5 bases outside the gene matches. The CDR3 is made up of 11 amino acids. The CDR3 region has the DNA TGTGCCAGCAGCACCGGACAGGGCTCTTTCTTT. This encodes CASSTGQGSFF.

This clonotype turned up a few times. The rearrangement uses TRBV28 and TRBJ2-7; D gene ambiguous. Trimming removed 3 bases at V and 2 bases at J, with 5 bases between. CDR1 and CDR2 from the germline V gene are MDHEN and SYDVKM. The length of the CDR3 is 12 residues. The CDR3 loop is CASSFPTYEQYF. In DNA form, the CDR3 reads TGTGCCAGCAGTTTCCCTACCTACGAGCAGTACTTC.

This clonotype showed up just a few times. The V and J genes are TRBV4-1 and TRBJ1-4; D unclear. Trimming removed 1 base from V and 1 base from J, with 10 bases in between. CDR3 length: 16 amino acids. Germline assignment: CDR1 MGHRA and CDR2 YSYEKL. CDR3 region: CASSQAGAGTNEKLFF. The CDR3 DNA sequence: TGCGCCAGCAGCCAAGCGGGAGCGGGAACTAATGAAAAACTGTTTTTT.

In regard to this clonotype: At one end the junction does not follow the germline gene, possibly because of a read error. J is TRBJ2-3 and V is TRBV11-2; perhaps TRBD2 as D (5 bases). The CDR3 is 16 amino acids. Germline-derived CDR1 and CDR2 are SGHAT and FQNNGV. CDR3 nucleotides: TGTGCCAGAAGCTTAGAGGGTAGACCAAAAGCAGATACGCAGTATTTT. Its translation is CARSLEGRPKADTQYF. Looking up the rest from reference TRBV11-2 and TRBJ2-3 gives the full variable domain: EAGVAQSPRYKIIEKRQSVAFWCNPISGHATLYWYQQILGQGPKLLIQFQNNGVVDDSQLPKDRFSAERLKGVDSTLKIQPAKLEDSAVYLCARSLEGRPKADTQYFGPGTRLTVL.

The chain links TRBV20-1 to TRBJ2-7, with 10 positions matching TRBD2. The CDR3 has 14 amino acids. Germline CDR1 reads DFQATT; CDR2 reads SNEGSKA (reference sequence). V trimming: 2 bases; J trimming: 5 bases; junction bases outside the gene matches: 6. The chain's CDR3 is CSARPPGLANEQYF. CDR3 sequence (DNA): TGCAGTGCTAGACCGCCGGGACTAGCGAACGAGCAGTACTTC.

For this clonotype: In this CDR3 the conserved last residue, phenylalanine or tryptophan, is missing, so a read error is likely. The chain carries TRBV9 and TRBJ2-3; perhaps D is TRBD1 or TRBD2 (7 bases each). Germline V gene lookup returns CDR1 SGDLS and CDR2 YYNGEE. This CDR3 has 15 amino acids. V shed 4 bases and J shed 4 bases, with 16 bases lying between them. The CDR3 here is CASSPGGGGSDTQYL. The CDR3 DNA reads TGTGCCAGCAGCCCGGGGGGAGGGGGCTCAGATACGCAGTATCTT.

This clonotype was recorded only once. Just one base apart from a much larger clone, this may be a read error. The chain links TRBV7-9 to TRBJ2-3, with D possibly TRBD2 on 6 matching bases. V was clipped by 5 bases and J by 8 bases, with 17 bases between them. CDR3 length: 14 residues. Germline loops: CDR1 SEHNR, CDR2 FQNEAQ (reference sequence). CDR3 sequence reads: CASSPIRGLGTQYF. DNA for the CDR3: TGTGCCAGCAGCCCAATCCGGGGGTTAGGTACGCAGTATTTT. Supplemented by reference TRBV7-9 and TRBJ2-3, the full variable domain reads DTGVSQNPRHKITKRGQNVTFRCDPISEHNRLYWYRQTLGQGPEFLTYFQNEAQLEKSRLLSDRFSAERPKGSFSTLEIQRTEQGDSAMYLCASSPIRGLGTQYFGPGTRLTVL.

Concerning this clonotype itself: This may be a read error: a much more frequent sequence differs by one nucleotide. V is TRBV12-3 or TRBV12-4 and J is TRBJ2-3; TRBD2 matches 7 bases. This CDR3 comprises 17 residues. The chain's CDR3 is CACSLRGLAEHTDTQYF. For the CDR3, the DNA is TGTGCCTGCAGTTTACGAGGTCTAGCGGAACACACAGATACGCAGTATTTT.

At least ten counts were recorded for this clonotype. Germline and junction disagree at one end, which may indicate a read error. The chain employs TRBV7-9 and TRBJ1-1, with 11 bases fitting TRBD1. The CDR3 covers 15 residues. Germline CDR1 is SEHNR and CDR2 is FQNEAQ (reference sequence). The CDR3 sequence: CASSLGQGANTEAFF. The CDR3 DNA sequence: TGCGCCAGCAGCCTCGGACAGGGGGCGAACACTGAAGCTTTCTTT.

Turning to this clonotype: A much larger clone differs by one base, so this may be a read error. This rearrangement joins TRBV28 to TRBJ2-3, with 7 bases matching TRBD1. The V gene's germline CDR1 is MDHEN and CDR2 SYDVKM. The CDR3 has 17 amino acids. The CDR3 sequence: CASGFPGTDHSTDTQYF. For the CDR3, the DNA is TGTGCCAGCGGTTTTCCCGGGACAGATCATAGCACAGATACGCAGTATTTT.